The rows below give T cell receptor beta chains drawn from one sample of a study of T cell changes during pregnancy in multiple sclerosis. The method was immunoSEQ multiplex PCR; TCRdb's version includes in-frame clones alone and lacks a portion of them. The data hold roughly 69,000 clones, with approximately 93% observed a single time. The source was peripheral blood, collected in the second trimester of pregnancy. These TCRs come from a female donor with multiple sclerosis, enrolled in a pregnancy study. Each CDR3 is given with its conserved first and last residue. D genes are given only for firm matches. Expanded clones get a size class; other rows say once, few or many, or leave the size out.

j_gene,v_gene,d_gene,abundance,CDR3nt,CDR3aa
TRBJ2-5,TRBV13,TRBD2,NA,TGTGCCAGCAGCCCTGGACTAGCGGGAGTCGGCGAGACCCAGTACTTC,CASSPGLAGVGETQYF
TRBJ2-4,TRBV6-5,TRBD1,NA,TGTGCCACTACGGACAGGGGGGCCAAAAACATTCAGTACTTC,CATTDRGAKNIQYF
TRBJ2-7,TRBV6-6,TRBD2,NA,TGTGCCAGCAGTTACTCGGGAACTAGCGCCTACGAGCAGTACTTC,CASSYSGTSAYEQYF
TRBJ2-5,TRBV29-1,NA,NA,TGCAGCGTCGGGACTGTTCAAGAGACCCAGTACTTC,CSVGTVQETQYF
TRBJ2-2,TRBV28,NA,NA,TGTGCCAGCAGTTTAGCGAGAAACACCGGGGAGCTGTTTTTT,CASSLARNTGELFF
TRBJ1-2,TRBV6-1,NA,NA,TGTGCCAGCAGTGACCTCGGGACAAAAGATCATGGCTACACCTTC,CASSDLGTKDHGYTF
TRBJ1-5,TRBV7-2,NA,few,TGTGCCAGCACCCCCGGACACAATCAGCCCCAGCATTTT,CASTPGHNQPQHF
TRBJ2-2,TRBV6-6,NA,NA,TGTGCCAGCAGTAGGGGGGGCCCGAACACCGGGGAGCTGTTTTTT,CASSRGGPNTGELFF
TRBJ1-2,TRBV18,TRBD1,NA,TGTGCCAGCTCAGGGGACAGAATTCTCTATGGCTACACCTTC,CASSGDRILYGYTF
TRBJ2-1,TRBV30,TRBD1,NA,TGTGCCTGGATCCGGGACAGGGGAGGCAATGAGCAGTTCTTC,CAWIRDRGGNEQFF
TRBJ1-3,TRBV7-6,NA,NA,TGTGCCAGCAGCTTAATAGCGGGATACTCTGGAAACACCATATATTTT,CASSLIAGYSGNTIYF
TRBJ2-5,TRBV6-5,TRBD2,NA,TGTGCCACCAAGAACGGACTAGCGGATGTGGAGACCCAGTACTTC,CATKNGLADVETQYF
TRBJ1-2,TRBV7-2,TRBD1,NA,TGTGCCGGCAGCTTAAGCCTAACAGGGGCGGCTGGCTACACCTTC,CAGSLSLTGAAGYTF
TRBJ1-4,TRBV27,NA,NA,TGTGCCAGCAGCGGGGGCGCGGGAGGAAAACTGTTTTTT,CASSGGAGGKLFF